This entry describes one T cell receptor (beta chain). Its antigen is unidentified. Included in the TCR beta cDNA libraries were unique molecular identifiers. MiXCR, applied by TCRdb to the PCR reads, yields one record per CDR3 protein. The data show about 810,000 distinct CDR3 sequences, around 53% seen once. This record belongs to a study of post-analysis software for immune sequencing data. Whole-study results and caveats: Patients had higher frequencies than controls of four to six TRBV segments, including TRBV5-6, TRBV5-1 and TRBV20-1. Among multiple sclerosis patients, normalized Chao1 diversity was significantly below that of controls.

There are 13 residues in the CDR3. Germline CDR1 LNHNV, CDR2 YYDKDF (reference sequence). The V and J ends lost 5 bases and 3 bases respectively, with 11 bases between them. The genes are TRBV15 and TRBJ2-7; D possibly corresponds to TRBD1 (6 bases). This TCR came from a girl between 10 and 17 years old with multiple sclerosis. Sequenced material: blood. CDR3: CATSSQGGYEQYF. The DNA of the CDR3 is TGTGCCACCAGCTCCCAAGGGGGCTACGAGCAGTACTTC.